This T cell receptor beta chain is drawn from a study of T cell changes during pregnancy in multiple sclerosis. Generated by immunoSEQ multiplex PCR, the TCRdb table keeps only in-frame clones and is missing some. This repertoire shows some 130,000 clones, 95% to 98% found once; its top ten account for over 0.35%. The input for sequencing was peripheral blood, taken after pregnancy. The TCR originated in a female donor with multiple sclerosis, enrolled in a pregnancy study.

CDR3 loop: CASSVARDRAYDNEQFF. Here the CDR3 DNA reads TGTGCCAGCAGCGTAGCCCGGGACAGGGCCTATGATAATGAGCAGTTCTTC. The chain is built from TRBV9 and TRBJ2-1; 9 bases agree with TRBD1. J lost 7 bases, V lost 0 bases, and 11 bases had no gene match. The CDR3 totals 17 residues. Germline V gene lookup returns CDR1 SGDLS and CDR2 YYNGEE.